This T cell receptor (beta chain) was captured in a study of blood T cells in healthy people across ages. General observations from the study: Observed TCR beta diversity per million T cells went down as age went up. This fall followed a roughly linear course with age.

Worth noting for this clonotype: The antigen is not known.

Trimming took off 1 base at V and 10 bases at J, with 16 bases between the two ends. CDR3 size: 13 residues. In germline, CDR1 is SQVTM, CDR2 ANQGSEA. Sample-barcoded 5' priming and a J-beta primer mix drove a second PCR of roughly 7 to 11 cycles. TCRdb reanalysed the 5' RACE reads using MiXCR and keeps one entry per CDR3 protein. The repertoire holds more than 700,000 distinct CDR3 sequences, with around half as singletons. The specimen was blood. This receptor was identified in a man at least 80 years old in good health. The J gene is TRBJ1-1, the V gene TRBV29-1; D gene unclear. CDR3 nucleotide sequence: TGCAGCGTTGAAGTTCCGGCCGCACGAGGAGCTTTCTTT. This encodes CSVEVPAARGAFF. Drawing the rest from reference TRBV29-1 and TRBJ1-1, the complete variable domain is SAVISQKPSRDICQRGTSLTIQCQVDSQVTMMFWYRQQPGQSLTLIATANQGSEATYESGFVIDKFPISRPNLTFSTLTVSNMSPEDSSIYLCSVEVPAARGAFFGQGTRLTVV.